This TCR beta chain comes out of a study of T cells after yellow fever vaccination (dated by TCRdb to about 2019). Background for the entire study: The SMART-Seq v4 Ultra Low Input RNA kit was used to prepare libraries from fractions with low cell numbers. To follow T-cell clones before and after primary and booster YFV17D yellow fever vaccination, bulk TCR alpha and beta repertoires were sequenced over time. Blood was drawn at multiple timepoints before and after primary and secondary immunization, with bulk PBMC replicates and cell subsets isolated. Two healthy male donors, one aged 18 to 30 and one aged 30 to 39 years, were included in the cohort. The full study reports these points: Computational filtering was required because FACS-sorted repertoires could contain abundant contaminating clonotypes from the bulk population. Only two donors were included in the study, so the extent to which the findings can be generalized is limited. After the booster, most clones that had expanded after primary vaccination were detected again (nearly 98% of CD4 and about 88% of CD8), suggesting broad maintenance of memory. A small share of clonotypes occurred in both CD4 and CD8 compartments, likely arising from convergent recombination. Compared with the primary T-cell response, the secondary T-cell response was weaker but faster, peaking on day 5 rather than day 15.

The treatment or condition label of this sample denotes: live attenuated yellow fever vaccine strain. At each blood-draw timepoint, two biological replicates of bulk PBMCs were collected. PBMCs were isolated from peripheral blood using a standard Ficoll-Paque protocol. TriZol was used to extract RNA from bulk PBMCs, from CD4 and CD8 fractions, and from dextramer-positive and dextramer-negative fractions. To note about this clonotype: This clone's antigen is unknown. No much larger clone is present one base from it, and per-base qualities are unavailable.

Inclusive of the bounding cysteine and phenylalanine, the CDR3 is 14 residues long. Only the CDR3 DNA stays, 42 bases, in frame from base 1. CDR1 and CDR2 (MNHEY, SVGEGT) derive from the germline V gene. Germline trimming amounts to 6 bases on V and 1 base on J, with 2 as the count of junction bases outside the gene matches. Synthesis of TCR cDNA relied on 5'RACE template switching, a step that introduced a universal primer site along with unique molecular identifiers. Priming of cDNA synthesis was performed from both the TCR alpha and TCR beta constant segments. Library amplification used two PCR steps, and the second PCR step added sample barcodes and sequencing adapters. Sequencing of libraries was performed on Illumina HiSeq 2500 (2x100 bp) or NovaSeq (2x150 bp). Processing in the source paper ran as follows. MIGEC handled demultiplexing of reads and collapsing into UMI consensus sequences, while MiXCR performed V(D)J alignment. Clonotypes responding to the vaccine were identified with edgeR on replicate PBMC samples, with the criteria of FDR below 0.01 and a log2 fold change above 5 up to day 15. Each bulk clonotype was labeled CD4 or CD8 based on which sequenced repertoire, CD4 or CD8, contained the clonotype at higher abundance. In-frame beta chains were kept once TCRdb had trimmed the public reads at Q25 with fastp and called clones with MiXCR. Records with the same CDR3 protein are collapsed into one entry carrying the most frequent genes and DNA. TCRdb's processing, not the authors', yielded these V and J calls. Within this sample are a few hundred thousand distinct CDR3 sequences, with around 6.8% of them counted one time only. About 18% of the sample belongs to the ten largest clones.

The receptor chain draws on TRBV6-2 or TRBV6-3 and TRBJ2-1, and TRBD1 matches 8 of the central bases. The TCR was taken from a man aged 18 to 30 who received the YFV17D yellow fever vaccine. The specimen was PBMCs, collected approximately 40 days after the first yellow fever vaccination. This receptor carries the CDR3 CASRGQGSYNEQFF. In nucleotides, the sequence is TGTGCCAGCAGAGGACAGGGTTCCTACAATGAGCAGTTCTTC.